The clone carrying this T cell receptor beta chain was detected only a few times. As yet, its antigen is unknown. This sample was included in a study of blood T cells in healthy people across ages. Looking at the study overall: Roughly one uniquely barcoded beta molecule per two T cells was captured. Study outcomes and limitations: With age, beta diversity per million T cells declined roughly linearly, significantly by 40.

A second PCR, run for about 7 to 12 cycles, used a sample-barcoded 5' primer plus a J-beta primer mix. Each cDNA molecule, via a template-switch adaptor with 12 random nucleotides, was tagged. One entry per CDR3 protein results from TCRdb running MiXCR on the 5' RACE reads. The sample has roughly 720,000 distinct CDR3 sequences, 53% seen once; the top ten hold roughly two fifths. The V gene lost 4 bases and the J gene lost 5 bases, with 11 bases spanning the gap. The germline V gene encodes CDR1 SGDLS and CDR2 YYNGEE. The CDR3 length is 13 residues. The sequence came from a man older than 75 in good health. Sequencing was carried out using blood. The chain recombines TRBV9 with TRBJ2-3; D possibly corresponds to TRBD2 (5 bases). The CDR3, as DNA: TGTGCCAGCAGCCCGCGAGGGAGAGATACGCAGTATTTT. Its protein product is CASSPRGRDTQYF. Full variable domain (missing parts from reference TRBV9 and TRBJ2-3): DSGVTQTPKHLITATGQRVTLRCSPRSGDLSVYWYQQSLDQGLQFLIQYYNGEERAKGNILERFSAQQFPDLHSELNLSSLELGDSALYFCASSPRGRDTQYFGPGTRLTVL.